This TCR beta chain derives from a study of blood T cell repertoires in COVID-19. On the study more broadly: Sites across the United States, Italy and Spain contributed samples from acute and convalescent COVID-19.

Libraries were prepared by immunoSEQ multiplex PCR; TCRdb keeps only in-frame clonotypes and omits some of them. The sample yields 55,000 or so clones, about three quarters seen once. Patients of the Seattle cohort, enrolled during active infection, were followed longitudinally. This clone has a handful of counts. The receptor comes from a man between 25 and 39 years old with COVID-19, enrolled during active disease. The specimen was peripheral blood.

CDR3 DNA sequence: TGTGCCAGCAGCTTAGCCGTCGGGACTGGGGACTACAATGAGCAGTTCTTC. As protein: CASSLAVGTGDYNEQFF. The gene calls are TRBV11-2 and TRBJ2-1; tentatively, D is TRBD2 (6 bases). Trimming removed 1 base from V and 3 bases from J, with 16 bases in between. Germline-derived CDR1 and CDR2 are SGHAT and FQNNGV. This CDR3 contains 17 residues. Together with reference TRBV11-2 and TRBJ2-1, the CDR3 gives the full variable domain: EAGVAQSPRYKIIEKRQSVAFWCNPISGHATLYWYQQILGQGPKLLIQFQNNGVVDDSQLPKDRFSAERLKGVDSTLKIQPAKLEDSAVYLCASSLAVGTGDYNEQFFGPGTRLTVL.